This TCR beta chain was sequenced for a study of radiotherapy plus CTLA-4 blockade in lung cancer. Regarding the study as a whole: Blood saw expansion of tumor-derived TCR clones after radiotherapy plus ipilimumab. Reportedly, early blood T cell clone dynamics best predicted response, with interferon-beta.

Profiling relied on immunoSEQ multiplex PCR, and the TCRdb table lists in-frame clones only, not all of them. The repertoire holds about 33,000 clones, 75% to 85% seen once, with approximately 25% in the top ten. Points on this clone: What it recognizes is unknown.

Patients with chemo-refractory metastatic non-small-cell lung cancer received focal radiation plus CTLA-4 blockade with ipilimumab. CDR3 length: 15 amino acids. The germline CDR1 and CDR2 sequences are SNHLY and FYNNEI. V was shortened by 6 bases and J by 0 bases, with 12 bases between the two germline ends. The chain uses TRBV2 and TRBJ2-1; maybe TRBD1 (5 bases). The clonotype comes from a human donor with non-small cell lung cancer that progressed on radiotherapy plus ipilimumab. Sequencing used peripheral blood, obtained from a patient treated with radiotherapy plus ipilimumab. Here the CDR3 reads CASSAGISSYNEQFF. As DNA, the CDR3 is TGTGCCAGCAGCGCAGGGATTAGCTCCTACAATGAGCAGTTCTTC.